This T cell receptor beta chain stems from a study of blood T cell repertoires in COVID-19. Study details: Whether acute or convalescent, the COVID-19 samples came from the United States, Italy and Spain.

Participant-reported clinical history was the basis for cohort assignment. Cohort 3 recovery required two negative PCRs, clearance, or symptom resolution. In the original workflow: Nucleated cell counts were estimated from reference gene primer amplification. Here immunoSEQ multiplex PCR was the method, and the copy in TCRdb shows in-frame clones only, minus some. The V and J calls and clone size come from that table; D and trimming were worked out from the DNA. The sample consists of around 150,000 clones, 75% to 90% of them appearing once. The source of this sequence is a woman aged 60 to 75 who had recovered from COVID-19. Sequenced: PBMCs or T cells enriched from blood (not recorded which).

The CDR3 DNA follows: TGTGCCTGGTCGGGACAGGGGGAGTACGAGCAGTACTTC. Its protein product is CAWSGQGEYEQYF. The chain employs TRBV30 and TRBJ2-7, with 11 nucleotides matching TRBD1. Trimming removed 5 bases from V and 4 bases from J; junction bases left unmatched: 4. Germline CDR1 and CDR2: GTSNPN and SVGIG (reference sequence). There are 13 residues in the CDR3.